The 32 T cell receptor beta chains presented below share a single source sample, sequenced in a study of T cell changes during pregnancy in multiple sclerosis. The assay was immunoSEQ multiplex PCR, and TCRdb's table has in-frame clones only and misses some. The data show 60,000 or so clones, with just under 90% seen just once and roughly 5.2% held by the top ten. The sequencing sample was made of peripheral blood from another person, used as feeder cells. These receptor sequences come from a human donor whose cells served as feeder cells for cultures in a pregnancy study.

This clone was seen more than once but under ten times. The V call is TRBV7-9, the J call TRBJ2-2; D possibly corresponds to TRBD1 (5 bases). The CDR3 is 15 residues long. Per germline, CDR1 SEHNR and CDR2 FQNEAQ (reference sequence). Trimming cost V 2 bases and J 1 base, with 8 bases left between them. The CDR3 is CASSLRQGNTGELFF. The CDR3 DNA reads TGTGCCAGCAGCTTACGTCAGGGGAACACCGGGGAGCTGTTTTTT.

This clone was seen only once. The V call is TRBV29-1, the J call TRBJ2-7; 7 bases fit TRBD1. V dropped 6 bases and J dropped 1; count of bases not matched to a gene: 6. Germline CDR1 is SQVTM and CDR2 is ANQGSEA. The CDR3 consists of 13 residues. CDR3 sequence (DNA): TGCAGCGTCGGGACAGTACTGTCCTACGAGCAGTACTTC. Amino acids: CSVGTVLSYEQYF.

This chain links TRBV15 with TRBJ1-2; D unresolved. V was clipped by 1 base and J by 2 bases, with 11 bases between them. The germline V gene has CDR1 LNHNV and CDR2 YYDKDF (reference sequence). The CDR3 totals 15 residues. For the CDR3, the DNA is TGTGCCACCAGCAGAGTCCGCCAGGAGAACTATGGCTACACCTTC. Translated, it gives CATSRVRQENYGYTF.

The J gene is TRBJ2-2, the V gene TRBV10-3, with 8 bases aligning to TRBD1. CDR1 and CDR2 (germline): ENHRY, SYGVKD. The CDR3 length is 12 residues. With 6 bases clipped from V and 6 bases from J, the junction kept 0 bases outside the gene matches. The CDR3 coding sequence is TGTGCCATCAGACAGGGGGCCGGGGAGCTGTTTTTT. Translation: CAIRQGAGELFF.

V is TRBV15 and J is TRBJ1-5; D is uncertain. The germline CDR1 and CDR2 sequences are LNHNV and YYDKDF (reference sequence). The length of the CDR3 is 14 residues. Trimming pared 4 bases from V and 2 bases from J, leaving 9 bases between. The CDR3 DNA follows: TGTGCCACCAGCACAGGAACCCGCAATCAGCCCCAGCATTTT. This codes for CATSTGTRNQPQHF.

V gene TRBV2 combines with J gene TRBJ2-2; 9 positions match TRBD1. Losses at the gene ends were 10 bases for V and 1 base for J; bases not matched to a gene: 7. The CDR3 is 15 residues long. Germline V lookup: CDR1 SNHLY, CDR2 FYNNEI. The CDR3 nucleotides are TGTGCCACCAGAGGGACAGGGATGAACACCGGGGAGCTGTTTTTT. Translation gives CATRGTGMNTGELFF.

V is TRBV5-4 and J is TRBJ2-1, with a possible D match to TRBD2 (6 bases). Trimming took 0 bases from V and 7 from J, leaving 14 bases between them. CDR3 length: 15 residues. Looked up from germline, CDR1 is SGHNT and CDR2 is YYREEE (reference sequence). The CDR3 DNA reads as TGTGCCAGCAGCTTGGAGCAGGGAGGTAGGAATGAGCAGTTCTTC. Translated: CASSLEQGGRNEQFF.

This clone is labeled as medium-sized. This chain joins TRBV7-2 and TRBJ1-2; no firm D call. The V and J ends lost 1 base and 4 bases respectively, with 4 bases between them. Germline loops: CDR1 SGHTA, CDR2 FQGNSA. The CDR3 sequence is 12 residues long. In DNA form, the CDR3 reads TGTGCCAGCAGCTTAGGCCTCTATGGCTACACCTTC. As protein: CASSLGLYGYTF.

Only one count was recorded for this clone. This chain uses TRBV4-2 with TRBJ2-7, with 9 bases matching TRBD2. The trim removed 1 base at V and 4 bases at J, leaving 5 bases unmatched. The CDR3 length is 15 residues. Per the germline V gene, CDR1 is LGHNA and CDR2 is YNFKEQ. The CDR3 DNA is TGTGCCAGCAGCCAAGGACTAGCGGACCCATACGAGCAGTACTTC. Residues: CASSQGLADPYEQYF.

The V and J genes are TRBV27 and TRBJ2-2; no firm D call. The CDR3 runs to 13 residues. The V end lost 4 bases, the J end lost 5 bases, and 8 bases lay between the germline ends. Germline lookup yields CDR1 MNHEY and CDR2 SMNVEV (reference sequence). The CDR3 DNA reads TGTGCCAGCAGTTGGGCCCAAACCGGGGAGCTGTTTTTT. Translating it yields CASSWAQTGELFF.

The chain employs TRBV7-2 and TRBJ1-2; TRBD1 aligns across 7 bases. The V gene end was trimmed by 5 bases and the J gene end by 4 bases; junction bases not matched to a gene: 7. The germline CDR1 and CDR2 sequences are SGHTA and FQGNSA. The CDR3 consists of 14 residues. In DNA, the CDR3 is TGTGCCAGCAGCCCGTCGACAGGGACCTATGGCTACACCTTC. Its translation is CASSPSTGTYGYTF.

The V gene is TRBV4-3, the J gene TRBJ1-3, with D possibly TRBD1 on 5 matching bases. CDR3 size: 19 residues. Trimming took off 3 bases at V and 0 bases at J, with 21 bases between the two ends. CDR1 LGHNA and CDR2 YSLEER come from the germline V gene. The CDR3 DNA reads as TGCGCCAGCAGCCACGTTGCGGGAAAACGGGGCCGCTCTGGAAACACCATATATTTT. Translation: CASSHVAGKRGRSGNTIYF.

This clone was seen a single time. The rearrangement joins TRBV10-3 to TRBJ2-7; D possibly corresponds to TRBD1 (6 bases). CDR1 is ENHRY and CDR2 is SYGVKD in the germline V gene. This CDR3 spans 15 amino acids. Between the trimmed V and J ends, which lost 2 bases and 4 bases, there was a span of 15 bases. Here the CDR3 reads CAISEEAGDRYEQYF. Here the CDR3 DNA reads TGTGCCATCAGTGAGGAGGCAGGGGATAGGTACGAGCAGTACTTC.

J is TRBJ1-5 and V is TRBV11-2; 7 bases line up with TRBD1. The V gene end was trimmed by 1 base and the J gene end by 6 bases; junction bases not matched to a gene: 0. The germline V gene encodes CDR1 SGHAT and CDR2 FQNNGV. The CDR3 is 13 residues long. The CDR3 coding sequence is TGTGCCAGCAGCTTAGGGGACAGTCAGCCCCAGCATTTT. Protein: CASSLGDSQPQHF.

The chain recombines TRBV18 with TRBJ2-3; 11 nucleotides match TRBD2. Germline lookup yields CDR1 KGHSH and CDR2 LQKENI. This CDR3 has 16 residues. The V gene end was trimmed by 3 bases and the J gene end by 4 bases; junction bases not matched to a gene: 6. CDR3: CASSPTSGIQADTQYF. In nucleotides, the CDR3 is TGTGCCAGCTCACCGACTAGCGGGATACAGGCAGATACGCAGTATTTT. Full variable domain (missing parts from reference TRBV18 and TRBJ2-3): NAGVMQNPRHLVRRRGQEARLRCSPMKGHSHVYWYRQLPEEGLKFMVYLQKENIIDESGMPKERFSAEFPKEGPSILRIQQVVRGDSAAYFCASSPTSGIQADTQYFGPGTRLTVL.

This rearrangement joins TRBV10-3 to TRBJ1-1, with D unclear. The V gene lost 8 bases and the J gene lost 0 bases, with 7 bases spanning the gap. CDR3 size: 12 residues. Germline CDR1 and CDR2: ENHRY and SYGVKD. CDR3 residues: CAIGRMNTEAFF. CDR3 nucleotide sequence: TGTGCCATCGGGCGGATGAACACTGAAGCTTTCTTT.

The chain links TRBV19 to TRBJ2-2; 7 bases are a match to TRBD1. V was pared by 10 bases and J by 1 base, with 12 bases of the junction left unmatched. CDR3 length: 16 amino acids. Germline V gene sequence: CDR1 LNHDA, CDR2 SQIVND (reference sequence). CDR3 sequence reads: CATWDRHSWNTGELFF. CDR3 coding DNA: TGTGCCACATGGGACAGACATTCCTGGAACACCGGGGAGCTGTTTTTT.

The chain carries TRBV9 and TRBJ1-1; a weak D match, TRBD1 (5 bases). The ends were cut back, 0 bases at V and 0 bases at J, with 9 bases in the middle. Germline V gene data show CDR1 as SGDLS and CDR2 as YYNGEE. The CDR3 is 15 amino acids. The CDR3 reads CASSVAGIMNTEAFF. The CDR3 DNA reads TGTGCCAGCAGCGTAGCAGGGATCATGAACACTGAAGCTTTCTTT.

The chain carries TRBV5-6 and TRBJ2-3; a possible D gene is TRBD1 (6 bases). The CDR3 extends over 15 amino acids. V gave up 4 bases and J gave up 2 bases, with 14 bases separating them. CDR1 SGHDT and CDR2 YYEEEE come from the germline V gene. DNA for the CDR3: TGTGCCAGCAGCCCAATCCAGGGGCCCACAGATACGCAGTATTTT. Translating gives CASSPIQGPTDTQYF.

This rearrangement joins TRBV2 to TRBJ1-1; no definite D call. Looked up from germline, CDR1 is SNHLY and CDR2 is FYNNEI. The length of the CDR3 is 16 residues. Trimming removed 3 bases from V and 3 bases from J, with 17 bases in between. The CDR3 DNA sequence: TGTGCCAGCAGTGAGGGGAGGGTTTGGAGGGACACTGAAGCTTTCTTT. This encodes CASSEGRVWRDTEAFF.

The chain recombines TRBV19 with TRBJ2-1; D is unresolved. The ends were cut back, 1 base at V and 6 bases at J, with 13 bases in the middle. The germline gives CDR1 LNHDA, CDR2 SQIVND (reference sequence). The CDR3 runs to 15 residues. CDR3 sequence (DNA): TGTGCCAGTAGTATAGTTGCGGTGGCTTCCAATGAGCAGTTCTTC. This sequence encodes CASSIVAVASNEQFF.

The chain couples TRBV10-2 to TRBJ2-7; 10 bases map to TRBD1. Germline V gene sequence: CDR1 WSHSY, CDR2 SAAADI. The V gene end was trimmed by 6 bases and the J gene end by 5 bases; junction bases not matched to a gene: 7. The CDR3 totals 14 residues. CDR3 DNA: TGCGCCAGCAGACGGGACAGGGGTGCCCACGAGCAGTACTTC. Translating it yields CASRRDRGAHEQYF.

The CDR3 DNA sequence: TGCGCCAGCAGCCAAGTTAGCCAGGTAAACACTGAAGCTTTCTTT. This codes for CASSQVSQVNTEAFF. The chain employs TRBV4-1 and TRBJ1-1; D is ambiguous. The CDR3 is 15 residues long. With 1 base removed from V and 2 bases from J, the gap between germline ends came to 11 bases. Looked up from germline, CDR1 is MGHRA and CDR2 is YSYEKL.

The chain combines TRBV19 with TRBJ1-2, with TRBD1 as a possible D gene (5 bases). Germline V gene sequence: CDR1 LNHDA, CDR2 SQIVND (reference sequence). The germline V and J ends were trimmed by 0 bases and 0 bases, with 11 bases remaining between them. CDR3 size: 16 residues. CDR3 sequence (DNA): TGTGCCAGTAGTATAGAGTTCGACAGACCTAACTATGGCTACACCTTC. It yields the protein CASSIEFDRPNYGYTF.

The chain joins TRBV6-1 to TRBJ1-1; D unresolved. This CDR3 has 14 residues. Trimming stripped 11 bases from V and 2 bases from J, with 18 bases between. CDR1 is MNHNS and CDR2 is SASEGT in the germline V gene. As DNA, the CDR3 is TGTGCCGCACTAGCGGGATTTAGTAACACTGAAGCTTTCTTT. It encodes CAALAGFSNTEAFF.

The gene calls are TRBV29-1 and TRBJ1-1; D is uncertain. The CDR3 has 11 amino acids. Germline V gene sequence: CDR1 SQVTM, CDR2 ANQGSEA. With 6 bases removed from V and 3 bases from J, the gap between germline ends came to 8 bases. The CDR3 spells CSVGLYTEAFF. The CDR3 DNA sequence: TGCAGCGTAGGACTCTACACTGAAGCTTTCTTT.

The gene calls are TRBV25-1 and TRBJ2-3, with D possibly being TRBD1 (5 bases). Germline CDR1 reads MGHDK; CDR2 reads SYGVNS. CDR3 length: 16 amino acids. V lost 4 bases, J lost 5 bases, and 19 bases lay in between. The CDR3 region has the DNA TGTGCCAGCAGTGGATCACTCGTACAGGCAAGAGATACGCAGTATTTT. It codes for CASSGSLVQARDTQYF.

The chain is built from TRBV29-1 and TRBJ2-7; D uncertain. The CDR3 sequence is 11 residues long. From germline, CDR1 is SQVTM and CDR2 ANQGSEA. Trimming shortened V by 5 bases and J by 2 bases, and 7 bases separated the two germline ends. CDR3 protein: CSVSTAYEQYF. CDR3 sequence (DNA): TGCAGCGTTTCTACAGCCTACGAGCAGTACTTC.

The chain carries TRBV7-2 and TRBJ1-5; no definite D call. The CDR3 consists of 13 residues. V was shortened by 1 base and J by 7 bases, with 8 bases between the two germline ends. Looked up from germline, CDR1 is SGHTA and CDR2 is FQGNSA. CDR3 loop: CASSLGTGQPQHF. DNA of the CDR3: TGTGCCAGCAGCTTAGGTACGGGGCAGCCCCAGCATTTT.

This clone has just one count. This chain's CDR3 is CSVELGRTDTQYF. The CDR3 DNA is TGCAGCGTTGAACTGGGTAGGACAGATACGCAGTATTTT. The chain recombines TRBV29-1 with TRBJ2-3; D ambiguous. V was shortened by 2 bases and J by 3 bases, with 9 bases between the two germline ends. From germline, CDR1 is SQVTM and CDR2 ANQGSEA. The CDR3 totals 13 residues.

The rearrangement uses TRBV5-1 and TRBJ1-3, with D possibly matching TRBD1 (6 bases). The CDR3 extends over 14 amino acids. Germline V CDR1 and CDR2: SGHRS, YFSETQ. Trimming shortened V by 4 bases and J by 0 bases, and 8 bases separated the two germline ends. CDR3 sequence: CASSTDSSGNTIYF. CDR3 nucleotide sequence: TGCGCCAGCAGCACGGACAGCTCTGGAAACACCATATATTTT.

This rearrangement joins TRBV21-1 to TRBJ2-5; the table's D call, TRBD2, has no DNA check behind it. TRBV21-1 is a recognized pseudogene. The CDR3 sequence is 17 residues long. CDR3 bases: TGTGCCAGCAGCAAAGGTTCGACTAGGCGGGTTGCGGAGACCCAGTACTTC. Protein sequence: CASSKGSTRRVAETQYF.